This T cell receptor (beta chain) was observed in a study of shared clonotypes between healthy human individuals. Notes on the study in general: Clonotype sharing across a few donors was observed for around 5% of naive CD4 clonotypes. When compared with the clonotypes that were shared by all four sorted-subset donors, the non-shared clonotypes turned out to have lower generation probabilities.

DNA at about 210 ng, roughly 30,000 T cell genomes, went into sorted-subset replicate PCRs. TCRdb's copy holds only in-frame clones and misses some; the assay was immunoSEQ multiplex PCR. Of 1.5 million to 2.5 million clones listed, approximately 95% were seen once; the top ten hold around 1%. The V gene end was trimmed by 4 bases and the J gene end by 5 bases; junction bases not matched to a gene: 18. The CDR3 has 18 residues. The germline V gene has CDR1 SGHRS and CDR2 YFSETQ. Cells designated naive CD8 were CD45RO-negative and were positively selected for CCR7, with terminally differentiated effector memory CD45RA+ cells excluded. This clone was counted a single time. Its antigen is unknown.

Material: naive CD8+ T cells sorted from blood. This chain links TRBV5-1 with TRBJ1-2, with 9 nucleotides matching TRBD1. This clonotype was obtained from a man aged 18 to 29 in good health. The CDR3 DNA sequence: TGCGCCAGCAGCCTGGGGGACCCGGGACAGGGTTCGGATTATGGCTACACCTTC. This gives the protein CASSLGDPGQGSDYGYTF.